Listed here are 2 T cell receptor beta chains from one sample, sequenced in a study of T cell changes during pregnancy in multiple sclerosis. Generated by immunoSEQ multiplex PCR, the TCRdb table keeps only in-frame clones and is missing some. The sample comprises 70,000 to 95,000 clones, 94% of which are singletons, and around 2.2% rests with the top ten. The source was peripheral blood, collected in the third trimester of pregnancy. The receptor source for this set is a female donor with multiple sclerosis, enrolled in a pregnancy study.

J is TRBJ1-4 and V is TRBV5-1, with TRBD1 identical over 7 bases. J was trimmed by 9 bases and V by 4 bases; bases with no gene match: 9. Germline CDR1 and CDR2: SGHRS and YFSETQ. CDR3 length: 14 amino acids. Written as DNA, the CDR3 is TGCGCCAGCAGCGCGACAGGGTGGGGGAAAAAACTGTTTTTT. As protein: CASSATGWGKKLFF.

The genes are TRBV5-6 and TRBJ2-7; 8 bases are shared with TRBD2. Trimming at V came to 4 bases and at J to 5 bases, leaving 20 bases not matched to a gene. The CDR3 runs 18 residues. CDR1 and CDR2 from the germline V gene are SGHDT and YYEEEE. The CDR3 is CASSVGGTRGFKHHEQYF. Written as DNA, the CDR3 is TGTGCCAGCAGCGTAGGGGGGACTAGAGGATTCAAGCATCACGAGCAGTACTTC.